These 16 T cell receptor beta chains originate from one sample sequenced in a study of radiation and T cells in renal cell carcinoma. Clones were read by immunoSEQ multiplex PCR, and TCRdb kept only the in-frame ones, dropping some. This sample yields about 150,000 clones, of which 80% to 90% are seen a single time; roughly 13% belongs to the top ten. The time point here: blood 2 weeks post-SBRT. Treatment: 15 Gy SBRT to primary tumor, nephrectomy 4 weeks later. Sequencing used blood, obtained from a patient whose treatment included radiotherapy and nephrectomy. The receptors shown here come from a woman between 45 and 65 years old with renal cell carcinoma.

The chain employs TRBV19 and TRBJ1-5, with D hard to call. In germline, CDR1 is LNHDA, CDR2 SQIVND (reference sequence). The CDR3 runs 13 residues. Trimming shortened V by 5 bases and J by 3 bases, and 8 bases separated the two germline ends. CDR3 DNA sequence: TGTGCCAGTAGTTCCCAGACCAATCAGCCCCAGCATTTT. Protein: CASSSQTNQPQHF.

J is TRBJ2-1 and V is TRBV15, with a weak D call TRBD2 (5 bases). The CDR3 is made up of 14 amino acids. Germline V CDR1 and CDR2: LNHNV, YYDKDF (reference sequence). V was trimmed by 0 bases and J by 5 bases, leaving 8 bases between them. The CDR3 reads CATSRDVANNEQFF. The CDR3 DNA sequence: TGTGCCACCAGCAGAGATGTAGCGAACAATGAGCAGTTCTTC. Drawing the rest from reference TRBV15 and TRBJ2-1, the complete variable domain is DAMVIQNPRYQVTQFGKPVTLSCSQTLNHNVMYWYQQKSSQAPKLLFHYYDKDFNNEADTPDNFQSRRPNTSFCFLDIRSPGLGDTAMYLCATSRDVANNEQFFGPGTRLTVL.

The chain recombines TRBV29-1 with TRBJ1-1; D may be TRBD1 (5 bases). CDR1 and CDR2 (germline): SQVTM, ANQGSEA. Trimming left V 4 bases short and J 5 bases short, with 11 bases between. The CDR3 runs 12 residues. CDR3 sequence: CSVGGLGTEAFF. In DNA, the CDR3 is TGCAGCGTTGGGGGCCTAGGGACTGAAGCTTTCTTT. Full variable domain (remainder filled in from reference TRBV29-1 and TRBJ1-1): SAVISQKPSRDICQRGTSLTIQCQVDSQVTMMFWYRQQPGQSLTLIATANQGSEATYESGFVIDKFPISRPNLTFSTLTVSNMSPEDSSIYLCSVGGLGTEAFFGQGTRLTVV.

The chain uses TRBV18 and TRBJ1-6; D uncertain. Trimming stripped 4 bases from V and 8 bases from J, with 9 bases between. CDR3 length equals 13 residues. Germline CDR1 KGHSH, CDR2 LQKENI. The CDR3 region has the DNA TGTGCCAGCTCACAATCTGGGGATTCACCCCTCCACTTT. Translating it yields CASSQSGDSPLHF.

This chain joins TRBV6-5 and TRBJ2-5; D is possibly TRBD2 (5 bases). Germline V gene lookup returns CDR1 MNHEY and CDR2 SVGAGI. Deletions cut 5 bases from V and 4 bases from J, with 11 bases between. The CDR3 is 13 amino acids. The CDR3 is CASSPLVPETQYF. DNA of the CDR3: TGTGCCAGCAGTCCACTAGTGCCAGAGACCCAGTACTTC.

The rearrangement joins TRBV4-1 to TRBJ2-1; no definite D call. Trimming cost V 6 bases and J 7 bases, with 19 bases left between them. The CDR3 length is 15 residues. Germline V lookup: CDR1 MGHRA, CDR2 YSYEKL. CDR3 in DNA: TGCGCCAGCAGTTCCTCGGTCTCGGTGAGGAATGAGCAGTTCTTC. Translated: CASSSSVSVRNEQFF.

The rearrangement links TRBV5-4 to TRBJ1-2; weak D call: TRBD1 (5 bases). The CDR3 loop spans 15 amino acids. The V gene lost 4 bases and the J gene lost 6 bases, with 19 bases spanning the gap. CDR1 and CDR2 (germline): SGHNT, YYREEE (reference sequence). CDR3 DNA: TGTGCCAGCAGCAAAGAACCCGGGACTAAGCATGGCTACACCTTC. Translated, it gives CASSKEPGTKHGYTF.

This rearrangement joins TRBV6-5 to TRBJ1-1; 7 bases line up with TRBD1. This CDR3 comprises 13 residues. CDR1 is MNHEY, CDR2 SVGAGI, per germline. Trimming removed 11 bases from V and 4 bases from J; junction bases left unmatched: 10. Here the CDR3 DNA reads TGTGCCGCCAGGGGGGGCGGCGGCACTGAAGCTTTCTTT. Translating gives CAARGGGGTEAFF.

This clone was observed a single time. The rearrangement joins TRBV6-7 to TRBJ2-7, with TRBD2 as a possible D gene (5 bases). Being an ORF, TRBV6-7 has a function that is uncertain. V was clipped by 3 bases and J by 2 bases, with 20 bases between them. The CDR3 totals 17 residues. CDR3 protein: CASSYPLNTVGTYEQYF. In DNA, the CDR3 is TGTGCCAGCAGTTATCCACTGAACACGGTCGGGACCTACGAGCAGTACTTC.

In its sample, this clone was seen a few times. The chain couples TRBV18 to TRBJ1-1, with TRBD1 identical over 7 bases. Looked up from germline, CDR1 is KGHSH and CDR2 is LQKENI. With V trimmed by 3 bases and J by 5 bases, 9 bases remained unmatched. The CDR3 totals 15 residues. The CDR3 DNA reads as TGTGCCAGCTCACCTTTGCAGGGGGAGGCTACTGAAGCTTTCTTT. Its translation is CASSPLQGEATEAFF.

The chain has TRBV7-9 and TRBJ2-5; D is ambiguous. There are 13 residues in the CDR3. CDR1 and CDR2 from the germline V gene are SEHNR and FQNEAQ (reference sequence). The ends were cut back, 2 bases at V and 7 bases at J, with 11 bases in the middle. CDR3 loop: CASSLYNTPTQYF. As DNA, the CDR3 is TGTGCCAGCAGCTTATATAACACCCCGACCCAGTACTTC.

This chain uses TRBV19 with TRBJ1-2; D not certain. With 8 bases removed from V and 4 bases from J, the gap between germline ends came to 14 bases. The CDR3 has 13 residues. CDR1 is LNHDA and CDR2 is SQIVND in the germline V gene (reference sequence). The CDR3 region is CASDHEWGYGYTF. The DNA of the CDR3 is TGTGCCAGTGATCATGAGTGGGGCTATGGCTACACCTTC.

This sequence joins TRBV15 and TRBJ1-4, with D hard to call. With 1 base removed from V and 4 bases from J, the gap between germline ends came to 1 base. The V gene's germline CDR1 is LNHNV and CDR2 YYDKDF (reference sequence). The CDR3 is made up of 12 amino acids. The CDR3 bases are TGTGCCACCAGCAGAGGTAATGAAAAACTGTTTTTT. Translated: CATSRGNEKLFF.

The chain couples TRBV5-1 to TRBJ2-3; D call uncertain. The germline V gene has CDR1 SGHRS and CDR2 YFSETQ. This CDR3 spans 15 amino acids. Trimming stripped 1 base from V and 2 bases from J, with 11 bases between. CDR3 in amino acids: CASSLTVLPTDTQYF. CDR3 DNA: TGCGCCAGCAGCTTGACTGTTCTCCCCACAGATACGCAGTATTTT.

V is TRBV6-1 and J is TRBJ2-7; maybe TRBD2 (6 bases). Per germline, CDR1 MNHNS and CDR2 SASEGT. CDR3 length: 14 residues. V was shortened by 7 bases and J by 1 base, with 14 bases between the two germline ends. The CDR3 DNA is TGTGCCAGCATGCGGGACTTCCCTTCCTACGAGCAGTACTTC. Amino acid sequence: CASMRDFPSYEQYF.

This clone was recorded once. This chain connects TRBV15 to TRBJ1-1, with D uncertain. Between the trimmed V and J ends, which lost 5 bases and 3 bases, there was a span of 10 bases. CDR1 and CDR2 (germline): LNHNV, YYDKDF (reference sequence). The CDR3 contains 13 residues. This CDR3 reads CATSAQTYTEAFF. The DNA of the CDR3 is TGTGCCACCAGCGCACAGACCTACACTGAAGCTTTCTTT. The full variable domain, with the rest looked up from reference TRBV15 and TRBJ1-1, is DAMVIQNPRYQVTQFGKPVTLSCSQTLNHNVMYWYQQKSSQAPKLLFHYYDKDFNNEADTPDNFQSRRPNTSFCFLDIRSPGLGDTAMYLCATSAQTYTEAFFGQGTRLTVV.